A single sample is the source of the 20 T cell receptor beta chains below, sequenced in a study of T cell clonality in common variable immunodeficiency. The method was immunoSEQ multiplex PCR; TCRdb's version includes in-frame clones alone and lacks a portion of them. The sample includes around 39,000 clones, none of them occurring once. Sequencing was done on a sample of peripheral blood mononuclear cells. The origin of the receptors is a person between 18 and 75 years old in good health.

This clone was counted many times. The read terminates 3 residues ahead of where the CDR3 ends, so the germline J gene completes it. This chain links TRBV29-1 with TRBJ1-2, with TRBD1 identical over 9 bases. The CDR3 consists of 15 residues. J lost 0 bases, V lost 5 bases, and 7 bases had no gene match. Germline CDR1 is SQVTM and CDR2 is ANQGSEA. This CDR3 is CSVLIRQGANYGYTF. The CDR3 bases that were read are TGCAGCGTTCTAATTCGACAGGGGGCTAACTATGGC. Full variable domain (rest looked up from reference TRBV29-1 and TRBJ1-2): SAVISQKPSRDICQRGTSLTIQCQVDSQVTMMFWYRQQPGQSLTLIATANQGSEATYESGFVIDKFPISRPNLTFSTLTVSNMSPEDSSIYLCSVLIRQGANYGYTFGSGTRLTVV.

This clone was observed at least ten times. With the read ending 3 residues before the CDR3 end, the germline J gene is used to fill in that end. This chain links TRBV10-1 with TRBJ1-5; 7 bases line up with TRBD1. Germline-derived CDR1 and CDR2 are WNHNN and SYGVQD (reference sequence). V lost 9 bases, J lost 3 bases, and 11 bases stayed unmatched. This CDR3 spans 15 amino acids. The sequenced part of the CDR3 DNA is TGCGCCAGTGTTAAGGACAGGAAAAACAATCAGCCC. This codes for CASVKDRKNNQP. The CDR3 as a whole reads CASVKDRKNNQPQHF.

This clone was picked up many times. With the read ending 3 residues before the CDR3 end, the germline J gene is used to fill in that end. The chain carries TRBV7-8 and TRBJ2-3; 9 nucleotides line up with TRBD1. Germline CDR1 is SGHVS and CDR2 is FQNEAQ. The V segment lost 5 bases and the J segment 0 bases; nucleotides outside the gene matches: 6. The CDR3 runs 16 residues. The CDR3 reads CASSPRTGASTDTQYF. The sequenced part of the CDR3 DNA is TGTGCCAGCAGCCCACGGACAGGGGCGAGCACAGATACG.

This clone was seen many times. With the read ending 3 residues before the CDR3 end, the germline J gene is used to fill in that end. The rearrangement links TRBV20-1 to TRBJ2-7; 12 positions match TRBD2. This CDR3 is built from 14 residues. The V and J ends lost 4 bases and 3 bases, in that order; junction bases with no gene match: 4. Germline CDR1 is DFQATT and CDR2 is SNEGSKA (reference sequence). CDR3 DNA, as far as it was read: TGCAGTGCTACTCTAGCGGGGGGGTTCTACGAG. Translated, it gives CSATLAGGFYE. The whole CDR3 protein is CSATLAGGFYEQYF.

This clone was detected ten times or more. The missing CDR3 end, 3 residues past where the read stops, is filled in from the germline J gene. The V gene is TRBV5-6, the J gene TRBJ1-5; possible D gene TRBD1, 5 bases. Trimming took 0 bases from V and 7 from J, leaving 11 bases between them. Per the germline V gene, CDR1 is SGHDT and CDR2 is YYEEEE. This CDR3 region has 14 residues. The CDR3 reads CASSLAGVQQPQHF. CDR3 bases read: TGTGCCAGCAGCTTGGCGGGGGTACAGCAGCCC.

This clone was seen ten or more times. CDR3 sequence: CASSPSGRFYEQYF. The sequenced part of the CDR3 DNA is TGTGCCAGCAGCCCTAGCGGGAGGTTCTACGAG. The genes are TRBV14 and TRBJ2-7; 11 bases align to TRBD2. The sequenced fragment ends 3 residues before the CDR3 boundary, so the rest is inferred from the germline J gene. CDR3 length: 14 amino acids. Germline loops: CDR1 SGHDN, CDR2 FVKESK. V was pared by 4 bases and J by 3 bases, with 2 bases of the junction left unmatched. The whole variable domain, filled in from reference TRBV14 and TRBJ2-7, reads EAGVTQFPSHSVIEKGQTVTLRCDPISGHDNLYWYRRVMGKEIKFLLHFVKESKQDESGMPNNRFLAERTGGTYSTLKVQPAELEDSGVYFCASSPSGRFYEQYFGPGTRLTVT.

The sample holds many counts of this clone. The CDR3 end lies 3 residues beyond the end of the read and is filled in from the germline J gene. The J gene is TRBJ1-4, the V gene TRBV18, with 8 bases identical to TRBD1. The CDR3 covers 15 residues. With V trimmed by 6 bases and J by 3 bases, 6 bases remained unmatched. CDR1 and CDR2 from the germline V gene are KGHSH and LQKENI. Partial CDR3 DNA: TGTGCCAGCTCGCCGCAGGGGGCGGCTAATGAAAAA. As protein: CASSPQGAANEK. The whole CDR3 sequence reads CASSPQGAANEKLFF.

This clone was observed a few times. With the read ending 3 residues before the CDR3 end, the germline J gene is used to fill in that end. The chain is built from TRBV20-1 and TRBJ2-1; TRBD2 matches at 11 bases. With 1 base clipped from V and 4 bases from J, the junction kept 9 bases outside the gene matches. CDR1 and CDR2 from the germline V gene are DFQATT and SNEGSKA (reference sequence). There are 17 residues in the CDR3. CDR3 protein: CSARGIQLAGAYNEQFF. CDR3 DNA (partial): TGCAGTGCTAGAGGTATACAACTAGCGGGAGCATACAATGAG.

This clone appeared many times. From the germline J gene comes the end of the CDR3, since the read stops 3 residues before it. The genes are TRBV20-1 and TRBJ2-7, with D perhaps matching TRBD2 (6 bases). Germline loops: CDR1 DFQATT, CDR2 SNEGSKA (reference sequence). The CDR3 totals 15 residues. V lost 2 bases, J lost 5 bases, and 19 bases lay in between. The DNA read from the CDR3 is TGCAGTGCTAGAAGCGCGGGACTCACCCTCGACGAG. As protein: CSARSAGLTLDE. The entire CDR3 protein reads CSARSAGLTLDEQYF.

This clone was seen at least ten times. With the read ending 3 residues before the CDR3 end, the germline J gene is used to fill in that end. This rearrangement joins TRBV7-8 to TRBJ1-1; D ambiguous. CDR1 SGHVS and CDR2 FQNEAQ come from the germline V gene. Trimming removed 4 bases from V and 2 bases from J, with 14 bases in between. The CDR3 runs 15 residues. The CDR3 DNA, read in part, is TGTGCCAGCAGCTCCGCGTACCAAATTAACACTGAA. Translated, it gives CASSSAYQINTE. Given in full, the CDR3 is CASSSAYQINTEAFF.

This clone was counted at least ten times. The CDR3 end is not reached by the read, which stops 3 residues before it; the germline J gene fills it in. This sequence joins TRBV12-3 or TRBV12-4 and TRBJ2-1; 16 bases fit TRBD2. The V and J ends lost 6 bases and 8 bases, in that order; junction bases with no gene match: 4. The CDR3 has 15 residues. The CDR3 bases that were read are TGTGCCAGCAGACCGGGACTAGCGGGAGGGGATGAG. Encoded protein: CASRPGLAGGDE. The entire CDR3 is CASRPGLAGGDEQFF.

This clone was counted many times. The sequenced part of the CDR3 DNA is TGTGCCAGCTCGAACTCCGGCAATCAGCCC. Amino acids: CASSNSGNQP. From start to end, the CDR3 is CASSNSGNQPQHF. V gene TRBV18 combines with J gene TRBJ1-5; D is ambiguous. The read ends 3 residues before the CDR3 terminus; that terminus is restored from the germline J gene. Germline V gene data show CDR1 as KGHSH and CDR2 as LQKENI. Trimming stripped 6 bases from V and 2 bases from J, with 8 bases between. CDR3 length: 13 residues.

The table lists this clone with many counts. The observed sequence ends 3 residues before the CDR3 terminus, with the missing tail filled in from the germline J gene. The chain employs TRBV30 and TRBJ2-1, with 11 bases lining up with TRBD2. V shed 0 bases and J 3 bases; nucleotides not matched to a gene: 1. Per germline, CDR1 GTSNPN and CDR2 SVGIG (reference sequence). The CDR3 covers 15 residues. The DNA read from the CDR3 is TGTGCCTGGAGTGTAACTAGCGGGAGCTACAATGAG. It codes for CAWSVTSGSYNE. The whole CDR3 region reads CAWSVTSGSYNEQFF. The full variable domain, rest sourced from reference TRBV30 and TRBJ2-1, is SQTIHQWPATLVQPVGSPLSLECTVEGTSNPNLYWYRQAAGRGLQLLFYSVGIGQISSEVPQNLSASRPQDRQFILSSKKLLLSDSGFYLCAWSVTSGSYNEQFFGPGTRLTVL.

This clone was found a few times. The DNA ends 3 residues before the CDR3 does, and the rest of the CDR3 is filled in from the germline J gene. The chain uses TRBV2 and TRBJ2-5; TRBD1 matches 7 bases. Germline loops: CDR1 SNHLY, CDR2 FYNNEI. V dropped 11 bases and J dropped 2; count of bases not matched to a gene: 8. The CDR3 runs to 13 residues. The CDR3 spells CAGGQVEQETQYF. CDR3 DNA (partial): TGTGCCGGAGGACAGGTCGAACAAGAGACC.

This clone has a handful of counts. This sequence may be a read error, since a much larger clone differs from it by one base. Sequencing ends 3 residues short of the CDR3 end; the germline J gene provides the rest. V is TRBV18 and J is TRBJ2-7, with TRBD1 as a possible D gene (5 bases). The germline gives CDR1 KGHSH, CDR2 LQKENI. Between the trimmed V and J ends, which lost 2 bases and 3 bases, there was a span of 11 bases. The CDR3 spans 14 residues. The part of the CDR3 DNA that was read is TGTGCCAGCTCACCAACCCAGGGAAACTACGAG. This encodes CASSPTQGNYE. Given in full, the CDR3 is CASSPTQGNYEQYF.

There are many counts of this clone. The read terminates 3 residues ahead of where the CDR3 ends, so the germline J gene completes it. This sequence joins TRBV20-1 and TRBJ2-1, with D possibly matching TRBD1 (5 bases). The CDR3 has 14 amino acids. Trimming left V 3 bases short and J 2 bases short, with 11 bases between. In germline, CDR1 is DFQATT, CDR2 SNEGSKA (reference sequence). The CDR3 region is CSAREQGAYNEQFF. The CDR3 DNA, read in part, is TGCAGTGCTAGGGAGCAGGGCGCCTACAATGAG.

This clone was counted at least ten times. The read comes to an end 3 residues before the CDR3 does, leaving the germline J gene to fill in the end. The chain uses TRBV7-2 and TRBJ2-2, with unresolved D. V lost 5 bases to trimming and J lost 5 bases, with 12 bases between them. Germline lookup yields CDR1 SGHTA and CDR2 FQGNSA. The CDR3 spans 14 residues. CDR3 DNA (partial): TGTGCCAGCAGCCTCCCTACTCGGACCGGGGAG. Translating gives CASSLPTRTGE. Given in full, the CDR3 is CASSLPTRTGELFF.

This clone was seen at least ten times. The read ends 3 residues shy of where the CDR3 ends; the end is completed using the germline J gene. This sequence joins TRBV20-1 and TRBJ1-2; possible D gene TRBD1, 5 bases. This CDR3 contains 14 residues. The germline V gene has CDR1 DFQATT and CDR2 SNEGSKA (reference sequence). The V and J ends lost 3 bases and 0 bases respectively, with 11 bases between them. The CDR3: CSARGGEANYGYTF. CDR3 bases read: TGCAGTGCTAGGGGGGGAGAGGCTAACTATGGC.

This clone was counted many times. The missing CDR3 end, 3 residues past where the read stops, is filled in from the germline J gene. The chain uses TRBV20-1 and TRBJ1-1; perhaps TRBD1 as D (6 bases). Germline CDR1 and CDR2: DFQATT and SNEGSKA (reference sequence). Trimming removed 6 bases at V and 5 bases at J, with 13 bases between. This CDR3 is 12 amino acids long. The CDR3 sequence: CSAPVQGTEAFF. The part of the CDR3 DNA that was read is TGCAGTGCCCCAGTTCAGGGGACTGAA.

This clone has ten or more counts. The CDR3 end falls 3 residues outside the read, so it is completed with the germline J gene. V is TRBV20-1 and J is TRBJ2-5, with a weak D call TRBD2 (6 bases). V was shortened by 1 base and J by 5 bases, with 14 bases between the two germline ends. The germline V gene encodes CDR1 DFQATT and CDR2 SNEGSKA (reference sequence). This CDR3 is built from 14 residues. The DNA read from the CDR3 is TGCAGTGCTAGAGTGCGGGGATGGGCCGAGACC. Protein sequence: CSARVRGWAET. The full CDR3 is CSARVRGWAETQYF.